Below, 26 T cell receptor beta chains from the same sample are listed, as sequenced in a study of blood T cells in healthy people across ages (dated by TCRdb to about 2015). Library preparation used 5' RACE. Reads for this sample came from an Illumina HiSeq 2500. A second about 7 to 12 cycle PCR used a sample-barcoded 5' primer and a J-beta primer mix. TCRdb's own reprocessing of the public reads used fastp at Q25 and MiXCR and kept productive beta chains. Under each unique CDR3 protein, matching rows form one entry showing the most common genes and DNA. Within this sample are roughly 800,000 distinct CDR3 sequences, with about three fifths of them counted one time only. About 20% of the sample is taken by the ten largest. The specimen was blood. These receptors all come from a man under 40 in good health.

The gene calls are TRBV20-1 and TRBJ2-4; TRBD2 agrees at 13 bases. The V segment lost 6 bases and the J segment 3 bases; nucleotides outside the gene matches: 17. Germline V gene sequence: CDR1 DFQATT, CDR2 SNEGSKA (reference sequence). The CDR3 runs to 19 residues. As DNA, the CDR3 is TGCAGTGCAAACCCGGGACTAGCGGGACTGTTGGGACACAAAAACATTCAGTACTTC. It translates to CSANPGLAGLLGHKNIQYF.

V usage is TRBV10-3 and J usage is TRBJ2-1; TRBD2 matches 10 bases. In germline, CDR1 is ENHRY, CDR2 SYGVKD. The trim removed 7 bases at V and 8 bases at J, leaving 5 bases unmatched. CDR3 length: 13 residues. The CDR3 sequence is CAIKREGPDEQFF. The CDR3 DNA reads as TGTGCCATCAAGCGGGAGGGCCCCGATGAGCAGTTCTTC.

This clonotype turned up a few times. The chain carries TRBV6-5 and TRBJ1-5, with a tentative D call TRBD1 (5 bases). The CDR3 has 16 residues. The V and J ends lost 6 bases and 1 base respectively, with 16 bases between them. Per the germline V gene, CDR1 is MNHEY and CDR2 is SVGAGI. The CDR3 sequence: CASRSGTALSNQPQHF. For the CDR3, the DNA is TGTGCCAGCAGATCCGGGACGGCACTAAGCAATCAGCCCCAGCATTTT.

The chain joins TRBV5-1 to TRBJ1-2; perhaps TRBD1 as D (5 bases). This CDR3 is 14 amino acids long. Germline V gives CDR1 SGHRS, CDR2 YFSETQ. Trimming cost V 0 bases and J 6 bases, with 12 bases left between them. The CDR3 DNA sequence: TGCGCCAGCAGCTTGGAGGCGTCAGGGAATGGCTACACCTTC. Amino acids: CASSLEASGNGYTF.

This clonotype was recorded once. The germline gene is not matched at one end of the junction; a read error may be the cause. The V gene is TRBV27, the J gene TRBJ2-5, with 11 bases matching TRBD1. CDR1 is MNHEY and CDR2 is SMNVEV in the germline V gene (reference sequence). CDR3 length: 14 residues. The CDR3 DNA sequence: TGTGCCAGCAGTCGGGACAGGGGGGAAGAGACCCTGTACTTC. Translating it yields CASSRDRGEETLYF.

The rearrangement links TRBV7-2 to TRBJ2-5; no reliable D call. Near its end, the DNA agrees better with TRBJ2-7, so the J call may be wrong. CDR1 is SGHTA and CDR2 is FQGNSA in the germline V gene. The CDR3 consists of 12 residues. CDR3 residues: CASSLYPGEQYF. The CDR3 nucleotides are TGTGCCAGCAGCTTATATCCAGGCGAGCAGTACTTC.

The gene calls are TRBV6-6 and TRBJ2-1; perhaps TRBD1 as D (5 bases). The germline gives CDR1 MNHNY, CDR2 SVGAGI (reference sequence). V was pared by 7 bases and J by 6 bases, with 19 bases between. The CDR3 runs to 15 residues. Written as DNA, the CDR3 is TGTGCCAGCACCCCTTCGGCAGGGTCTAGCAATGAGCAGTTCTTC. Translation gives CASTPSAGSSNEQFF.

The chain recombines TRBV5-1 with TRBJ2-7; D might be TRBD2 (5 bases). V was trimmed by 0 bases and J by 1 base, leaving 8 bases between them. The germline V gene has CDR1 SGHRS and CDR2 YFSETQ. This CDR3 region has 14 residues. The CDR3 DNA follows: TGCGCCAGCAGCTTGGAAGCGGAGTCCTACGAGCAGTACTTC. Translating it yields CASSLEAESYEQYF. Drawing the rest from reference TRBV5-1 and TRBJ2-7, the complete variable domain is KAGVTQTPRYLIKTRGQQVTLSCSPISGHRSVSWYQQTPGQGLQFLFEYFSETQRNKGNFPGRFSGRQFSNSRSEMNVSTLELGDSALYLCASSLEAESYEQYFGPGTRLTVT.

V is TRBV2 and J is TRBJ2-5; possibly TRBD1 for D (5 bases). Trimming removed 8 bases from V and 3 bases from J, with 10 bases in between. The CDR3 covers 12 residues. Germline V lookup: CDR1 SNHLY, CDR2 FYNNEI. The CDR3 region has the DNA TGTGCCAGCGGGGCAGGGAAAGAGACCCAGTACTTC. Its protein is CASGAGKETQYF. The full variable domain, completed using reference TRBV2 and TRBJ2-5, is EPEVTQTPSHQVTQMGQEVILRCVPISNHLYFYWYRQILGQKVEFLVSFYNNEISEKSEIFDDQFSVERPDGSNFTLKIRSTKLEDSAMYFCASGAGKETQYFGPGTRLLVL.

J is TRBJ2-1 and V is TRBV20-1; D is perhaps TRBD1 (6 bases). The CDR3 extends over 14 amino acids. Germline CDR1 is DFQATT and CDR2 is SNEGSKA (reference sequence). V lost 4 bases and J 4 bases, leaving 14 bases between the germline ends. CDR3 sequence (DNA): TGCAGTGCTAAGGACAGTCCTACTTACAATGAGCAGTTCTTC. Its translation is CSAKDSPTYNEQFF.

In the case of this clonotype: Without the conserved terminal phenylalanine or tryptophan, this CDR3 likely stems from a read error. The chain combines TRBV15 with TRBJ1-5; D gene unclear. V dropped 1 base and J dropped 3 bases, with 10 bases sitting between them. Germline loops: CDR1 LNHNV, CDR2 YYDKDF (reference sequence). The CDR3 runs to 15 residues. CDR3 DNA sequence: TGTGCCACCAGCAGAGCCCGGGGTTACAATCAGCCCCAGCATGGC. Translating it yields CATSRARGYNQPQHG.

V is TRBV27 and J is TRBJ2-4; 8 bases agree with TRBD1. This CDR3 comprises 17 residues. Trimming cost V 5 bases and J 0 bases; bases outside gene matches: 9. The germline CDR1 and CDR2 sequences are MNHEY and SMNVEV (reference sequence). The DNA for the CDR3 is TGTGCCAGCAGTCCAGACCGGGACAGGCTAGCCAAAAACATTCAGTACTTC. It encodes CASSPDRDRLAKNIQYF.

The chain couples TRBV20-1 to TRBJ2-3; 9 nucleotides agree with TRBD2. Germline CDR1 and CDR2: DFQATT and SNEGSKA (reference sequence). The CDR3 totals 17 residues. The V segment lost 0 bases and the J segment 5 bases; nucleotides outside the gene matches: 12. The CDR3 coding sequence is TGCAGTGCTAGAGATATGCTAGCGGGGCCCAAGGTAGATACGCAGTATTTT. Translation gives CSARDMLAGPKVDTQYF.

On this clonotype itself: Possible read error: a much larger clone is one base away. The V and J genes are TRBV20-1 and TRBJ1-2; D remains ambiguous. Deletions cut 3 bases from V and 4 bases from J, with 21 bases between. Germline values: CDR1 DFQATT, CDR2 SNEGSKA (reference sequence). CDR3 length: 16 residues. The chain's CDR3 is CSARTGGMALSYGYTF. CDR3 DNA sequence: TGCAGTGCTAGGACGGGAGGGATGGCGCTCAGCTATGGCTACACCTTC.

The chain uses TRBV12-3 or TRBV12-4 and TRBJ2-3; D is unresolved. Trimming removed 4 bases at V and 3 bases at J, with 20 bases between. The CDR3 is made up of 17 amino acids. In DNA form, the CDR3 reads TGTGCCAGCAGTTCCAAACCTAGGGCCCGCCCGACAGATACGCAGTATTTT. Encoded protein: CASSSKPRARPTDTQYF.

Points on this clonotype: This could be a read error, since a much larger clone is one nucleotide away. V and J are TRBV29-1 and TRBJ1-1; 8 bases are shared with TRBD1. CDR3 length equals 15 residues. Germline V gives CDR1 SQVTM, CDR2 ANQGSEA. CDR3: CSVVETGVMNAEAFF. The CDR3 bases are TGCAGCGTTGTGGAGACAGGGGTCATGAACGCTGAAGCTTTCTTT.

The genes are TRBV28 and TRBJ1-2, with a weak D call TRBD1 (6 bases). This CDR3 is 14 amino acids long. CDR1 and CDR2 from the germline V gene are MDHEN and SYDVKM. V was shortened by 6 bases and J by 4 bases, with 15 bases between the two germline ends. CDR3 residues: CASSQTGSSYGYTF. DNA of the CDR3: TGTGCCAGCAGCCAAACAGGGAGCAGCTATGGCTACACCTTC.

CDR3 bases: TGTGCCAGCAGTCTGAGGACGGGGCAGATTAGCAATCAGCCCCAGCATTTT. Its protein product is CASSLRTGQISNQPQHF. This chain connects TRBV28 to TRBJ1-5; D is perhaps TRBD1 (5 bases). This CDR3 spans 17 amino acids. V was trimmed by 5 bases and J by 0 bases, leaving 17 bases between them. The germline V gene encodes CDR1 MDHEN and CDR2 SYDVKM. The complete variable domain, with remaining parts taken from reference TRBV28 and TRBJ1-5, reads DVKVTQSSRYLVKRTGEKVFLECVQDMDHENMFWYRQDPGLGLRLIYFSYDVKMKEKGDIPEGYSVSREKKERFSLILESASTNQTSMYLCASSLRTGQISNQPQHFGDGTRLSIL.

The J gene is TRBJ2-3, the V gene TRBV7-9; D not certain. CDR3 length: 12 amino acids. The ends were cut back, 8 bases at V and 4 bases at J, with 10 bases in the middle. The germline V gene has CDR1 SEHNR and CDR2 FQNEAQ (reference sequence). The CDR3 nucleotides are TGTGCCAGCGAATTTGGGGCAGATACGCAGTATTTT. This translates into CASEFGADTQYF.

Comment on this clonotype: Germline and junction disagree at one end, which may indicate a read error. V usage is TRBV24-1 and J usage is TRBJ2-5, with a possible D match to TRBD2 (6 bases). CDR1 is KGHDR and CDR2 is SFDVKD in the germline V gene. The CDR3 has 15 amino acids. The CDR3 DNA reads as TGTGCCACCGGTGACCCCGGGACTGGGGTCAATGAGCAGTACTTC. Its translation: CATGDPGTGVNEQYF.

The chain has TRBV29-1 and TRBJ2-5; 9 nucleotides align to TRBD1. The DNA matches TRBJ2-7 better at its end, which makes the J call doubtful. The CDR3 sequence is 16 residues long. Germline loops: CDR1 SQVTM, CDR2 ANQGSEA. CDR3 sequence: CSVVSLPGQGIDEQYF. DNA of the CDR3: TGCAGCGTTGTATCCCTCCCGGGACAGGGAATTGACGAGCAGTACTTC.

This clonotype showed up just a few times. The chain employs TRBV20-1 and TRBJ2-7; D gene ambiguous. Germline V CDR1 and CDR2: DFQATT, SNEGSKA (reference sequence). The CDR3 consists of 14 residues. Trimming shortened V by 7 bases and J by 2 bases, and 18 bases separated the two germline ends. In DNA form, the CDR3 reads TGCAGTGGAGACAACTCTCAACCTCCCTACGAGCAGTACTTC. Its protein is CSGDNSQPPYEQYF.

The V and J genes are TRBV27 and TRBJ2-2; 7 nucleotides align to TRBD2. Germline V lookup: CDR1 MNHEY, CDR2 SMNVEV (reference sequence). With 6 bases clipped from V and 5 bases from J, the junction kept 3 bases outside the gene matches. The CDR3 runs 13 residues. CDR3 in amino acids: CASSGTKTGELFF. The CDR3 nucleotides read TGTGCCAGCAGCGGGACTAAAACCGGGGAGCTGTTTTTT.

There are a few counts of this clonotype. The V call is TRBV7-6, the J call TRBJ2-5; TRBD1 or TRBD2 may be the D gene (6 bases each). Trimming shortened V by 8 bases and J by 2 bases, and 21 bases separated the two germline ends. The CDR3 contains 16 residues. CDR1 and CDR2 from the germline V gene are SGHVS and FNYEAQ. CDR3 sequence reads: CASLSDPWGAQETQYF. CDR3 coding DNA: TGTGCCAGCCTGAGTGATCCCTGGGGGGCTCAAGAGACCCAGTACTTC.

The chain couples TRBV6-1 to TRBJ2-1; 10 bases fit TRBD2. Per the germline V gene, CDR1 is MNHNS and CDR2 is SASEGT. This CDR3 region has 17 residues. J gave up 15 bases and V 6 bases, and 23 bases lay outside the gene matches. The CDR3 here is CASSRPAFGLADPLRFF. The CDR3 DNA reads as TGTGCCAGCAGCCGACCCGCCTTCGGACTAGCGGACCCGTTGCGGTTCTTC.

The CDR3 DNA is TGTGCCAGTACCAAAGTTAACGGTGGAATGAGCACAGATACGCAGTATTTT. Translating it yields CASTKVNGGMSTDTQYF. The genes are TRBV19 and TRBJ2-3; D call uncertain. V gave up 7 bases and J gave up 0 bases, with 20 bases separating them. Looked up from germline, CDR1 is LNHDA and CDR2 is SQIVND (reference sequence). The CDR3 consists of 17 residues. The full variable domain, with the rest looked up from reference TRBV19 and TRBJ2-3, is DGGITQSPKYLFRKEGQNVTLSCEQNLNHDAMYWYRQDPGQGLRLIYYSQIVNDFQKGDIAEGYSVSREKKESFPLTVTSAQKNPTAFYLCASTKVNGGMSTDTQYFGPGTRLTVL.